This section outlines one T cell receptor beta chain sequence together with its context. There are a few counts of this clonotype. No antigen is known for it. Qualities for individual bases were not recorded, and no much larger clone is one base off. From the germline V gene, CDR1 is SGHRS and CDR2 is YFSETQ. A distance of 19 bases separates the germline ends of V and J, which lose 3 bases and 1 base respectively. The CDR3 runs 17 residues from the cysteine to the phenylalanine. The sequence is cut down to CDR3 DNA, 51 bases in frame from base 1. The sample comes from a study of T-cell reconstitution after alpha-beta-depleted transplantation in children listed by TCRdb under 2016. About the investigation overall: The study quantitatively tracked T-cell immune reconstitution after TCRalphabeta/CD19-depleted allogeneic hematopoietic cell transplantation in children using TCR repertoire profiling. Results and caveats for the whole study, not just this receptor: Over subsequent months, a decline in hyperexpanded clone frequencies was noted, and after one year, T-cell counts and TCRbeta diversity were mostly ascribed to newly produced T cells. In some patients, the high TCRbeta diversity seen at day 60 was put down to recipient T cells and intrathymic progenitors that had survived conditioning. The apparently early alphabetaT-cell count recovery about two months after transplant was reportedly dependent on only several hundred rapidly expanded clones derived from non-depleted graft cells.

Explained via the paper, the treatment or condition label denotes: allogeneic hematopoietic cell transplantation with graft depleted of TCRalphabeta T cells and CD19 B cells. Transplant recipients were children who received TCRalphabeta/CD19-depleted allogeneic hematopoietic cell grafts. Libraries were constructed by PCR. Sequencing used an Illumina HiSeq 2500. TCR library preparation used molecular barcoding, with unique molecular identifiers applied to normalize quantification of the TCRbeta repertoire. The public reads were reprocessed in TCRdb via fastp at Q25 and MiXCR, keeping in-frame beta chains. Entries are consolidated by CDR3 protein sequence, retaining the most common genes and DNA. The sample has some 120,000 distinct CDR3 sequences on record, over 9% of them singletons. The ten top clones hold less than 45% of the sample.

This clonotype was obtained from a boy between 2 and 10 years old with acute lymphoblastic leukemia, due to receive a stem cell transplant. The chain is encoded by TRBV5-1 joined to TRBJ1-1, with the identity of the D gene unclear. This sample comprised PBMCs, obtained before TCRalphabeta/CD19-depleted stem cell transplant. CDR3 protein: CASSSFLLTPRNTEAFF. In nucleotides, the sequence is TGCGCCAGCAGCTCTTTTTTATTGACCCCCAGGAACACTGAAGCTTTCTTT.